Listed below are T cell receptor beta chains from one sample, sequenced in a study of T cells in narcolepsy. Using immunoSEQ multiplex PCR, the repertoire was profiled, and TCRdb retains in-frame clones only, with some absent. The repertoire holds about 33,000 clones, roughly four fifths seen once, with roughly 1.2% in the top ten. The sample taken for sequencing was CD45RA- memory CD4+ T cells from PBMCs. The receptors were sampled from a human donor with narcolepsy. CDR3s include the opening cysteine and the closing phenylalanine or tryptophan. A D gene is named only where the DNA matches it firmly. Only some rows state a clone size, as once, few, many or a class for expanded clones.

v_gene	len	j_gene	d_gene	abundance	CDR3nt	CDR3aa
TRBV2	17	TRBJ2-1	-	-	TGTGCCAGCAGTGAAGCGCTTCCAGGGAGTTCCTACAATGAGCAGTTCTTC	CASSEALPGSSYNEQFF
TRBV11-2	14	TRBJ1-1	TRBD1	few	TGTGCCACCAGACTAGACAGGGCGTTCACTGAAGCTTTCTTT	CATRLDRAFTEAFF
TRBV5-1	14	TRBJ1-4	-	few	TGCGCCAGCAGCTTCCGAAAGGGGGGTGAAAAACTGTTTTTT	CASSFRKGGEKLFF
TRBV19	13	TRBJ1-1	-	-	TGTGCCAGTAGTATAGACAGGGACACTGAAGCTTTCTTT	CASSIDRDTEAFF
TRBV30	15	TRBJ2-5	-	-	TGTGCCTGGAGTGATACAGGGGGGGCACAAGAGACCCAGTACTTC	CAWSDTGGAQETQYF
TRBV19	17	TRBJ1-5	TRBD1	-	TGTGCCAGTAGTTCACATCAGGGGGCAATCGGCAATCAGCCCCAGCATTTT	CASSSHQGAIGNQPQHF
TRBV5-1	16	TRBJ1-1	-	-	TGCGCCAGCAGCGCCCAAGGAGGGACCTCGAACACTGAAGCTTTCTTT	CASSAQGGTSNTEAFF
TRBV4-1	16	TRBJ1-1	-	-	TGCGCCAGCAGCCAAAACTGGGGAGGGCAGGACACTGAAGCTTTCTTT	CASSQNWGGQDTEAFF
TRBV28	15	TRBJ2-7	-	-	TGTGCCAGCAGTTTACCCGGGGCAGGTGCCTACGAGCAGTACTTC	CASSLPGAGAYEQYF
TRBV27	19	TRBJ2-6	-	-	TGTGCCAGCAGTTTATCGTGGTGGGGGTCGGGCTCTGGGGCCAACGTCCTGACTTTC	CASSLSWWGSGSGANVLTF
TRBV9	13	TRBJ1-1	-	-	TGTGCCAGCAGCGTCAAAGGGTCCACTGAAGCTTTCTTT	CASSVKGSTEAFF
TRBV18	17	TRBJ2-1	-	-	TGTGCCAGCTCACCACGAGAAAGTTTCGGAACCTACAATGAGCAGTTCTTC	CASSPRESFGTYNEQFF